The TCR beta chain under discussion was sequenced for a study of blood T cell repertoires in COVID-19. About the research overall: The samples span acute and convalescent COVID-19 from the United States, Italy and Spain. PBMCs, B-cell-depleted T cells, or T cells provided the cDNA or gDNA that made up the material.

V lost 9 bases and J lost 13; bases outside the gene matches: 15. From germline, CDR1 is MNHEY and CDR2 SMNVEV (reference sequence). This CDR3 spans 13 amino acids. In the original processing: Reference gene primers were amplified, and this amplification served to estimate nucleated cell counts. Sequenced by immunoSEQ multiplex PCR; TCRdb stores in-frame clones only, minus some. V and J calls and clone size are copied from that table; D and trimming were computed from the DNA. This repertoire shows about 180,000 clones, 84% found once; its top ten account for 6.5% to 8.5%. V and J are TRBV27 and TRBJ1-2; 9 positions match TRBD1. Sample: peripheral blood. The clonotype was recovered from a human donor in a cohort sampled during active COVID-19. Here the CDR3 DNA reads TGTGCCAGTTGTCCGGGACAGGGATCATCGCTCACCTTC. The encoded protein is CASCPGQGSSLTF.